Listed here are 11 T cell receptor beta chains from one sample, sequenced in a study of identical twins (dated by TCRdb to about 2016). Receptor libraries were prepared by 5' RACE. Sequencing relied on an Illumina HiSeq 2000. TCRdb reworked the public reads: Q25 trimming with fastp, MiXCR clone assembly, productive beta chains retained. Records with the same CDR3 protein are collapsed into one entry carrying the most frequent genes and DNA. This sample lists about 340,000 distinct CDR3 sequences; around 12% were detected once. The top ten constitute 7.2% of the sample. This same sample was also part of a study on yellow fever vaccine responses in identical twins.

The sample was CD8+ T cells sorted from blood. The receptors were sampled from a woman under 30 in good health.

The chain links TRBV25-1 to TRBJ2-7; D may be TRBD2 (6 bases). Germline CDR1 is MGHDK and CDR2 is SYGVNS. The CDR3 sequence is 13 residues long. Trimming removed 7 bases from V and 3 bases from J, with 13 bases in between. The chain's CDR3 is CASTGSARYEQYF. The CDR3 coding sequence is TGTGCCAGCACCGGGAGCGCTCGCTACGAGCAGTACTTC.

This clonotype occurred a few times. This rearrangement joins TRBV7-9 to TRBJ1-1, with 8 nucleotides matching TRBD1. V lost 4 bases, J lost 1 base, and 11 bases stayed unmatched. CDR1 and CDR2 (germline): SEHNR, FQNEAQ (reference sequence). The CDR3 is made up of 17 amino acids. Here the CDR3 reads CASSSPLRDRGNTEAFF. The CDR3 nucleotides read TGTGCCAGCAGCTCCCCCCTCCGCGACAGGGGGAACACTGAAGCTTTCTTT.

V and J are TRBV28 and TRBJ2-2, with D perhaps TRBD1 (6 bases). There are 13 residues in the CDR3. The V gene lost 3 bases and the J gene lost 6 bases, with 8 bases spanning the gap. The germline CDR1 and CDR2 sequences are MDHEN and SYDVKM. CDR3 in amino acids: CASSFRGAGELFF. The CDR3 nucleotides read TGTGCCAGCAGTTTCAGGGGTGCCGGGGAGCTGTTTTTT. Combining the CDR3 with reference TRBV28 and TRBJ2-2 gives the whole variable domain DVKVTQSSRYLVKRTGEKVFLECVQDMDHENMFWYRQDPGLGLRLIYFSYDVKMKEKGDIPEGYSVSREKKERFSLILESASTNQTSMYLCASSFRGAGELFFGEGSRLTVL.

This clonotype was seen only a few times. This chain's CDR3 is CASSQEVPSSGRPHEQYF. The CDR3, as DNA: TGTGCCAGCAGCCAAGAAGTTCCCTCTAGCGGGAGGCCCCACGAGCAGTACTTC. The chain recombines TRBV3-1 with TRBJ2-7; 11 bases map to TRBD2. The trim removed 0 bases at V and 5 bases at J, leaving 12 bases unmatched. The CDR3 has 18 residues. Germline CDR1 reads LGHDT; CDR2 reads YNNKEL (reference sequence).

The rearrangement uses TRBV7-9 and TRBJ2-7; D remains ambiguous. CDR3 size: 15 residues. V was pared by 5 bases and J by 4 bases, with 18 bases between. CDR1 and CDR2 from the germline V gene are SEHNR and FQNEAQ (reference sequence). CDR3 residues: CASSPAGTEVYEQYF. The CDR3 coding sequence is TGTGCCAGCAGCCCGGCCGGTACAGAGGTGTACGAGCAGTACTTC.

This clonotype appeared a few times. The J gene is TRBJ2-1, the V gene TRBV4-1; D unresolved. Trimming shortened V by 1 base and J by 0 bases, and 10 bases separated the two germline ends. Germline V gene sequence: CDR1 MGHRA, CDR2 YSYEKL. This CDR3 is built from 16 residues. CDR3 region: CASSQVEVTSYNEQFF. The CDR3, as DNA: TGCGCCAGCAGCCAAGTTGAAGTTACCTCCTACAATGAGCAGTTCTTC.

The rearrangement joins TRBV13 to TRBJ2-1; 7 bases fit TRBD1. V dropped 7 bases and J dropped 5; count of bases not matched to a gene: 5. Germline V gene data show CDR1 as PRHDT and CDR2 as FYEKMQ (reference sequence). CDR3 length: 13 residues. CDR3 loop: CASTRDSDNEQFF. CDR3 nucleotides: TGTGCCAGCACCCGGGACAGTGACAATGAGCAGTTCTTC.

The chain uses TRBV7-6 and TRBJ1-1; D not resolved. V was trimmed by 5 bases and J by 6 bases, leaving 13 bases between them. This CDR3 has 13 amino acids. Per the germline V gene, CDR1 is SGHVS and CDR2 is FNYEAQ. The CDR3 protein is CASSPRLESEAFF. In DNA form, the CDR3 reads TGTGCCAGCAGCCCACGTTTGGAATCTGAAGCTTTCTTT.

This clonotype was detected only a few times. This sequence joins TRBV6-1 and TRBJ2-1, with TRBD1 identical over 9 bases. The CDR3 has 15 amino acids. Trimming took 6 bases from V and 7 from J; bases not matched to a gene: 10. Germline lookup yields CDR1 MNHNS and CDR2 SASEGT. The CDR3 protein is CASSVGQGFENEQFF. The DNA of the CDR3 is TGTGCCAGCAGCGTGGGACAGGGATTTGAAAATGAGCAGTTCTTC.

A few counts support this clonotype. V and J are TRBV15 and TRBJ2-2; D is undetermined. The CDR3 consists of 14 residues. With 5 bases removed from V and 4 bases from J, the gap between germline ends came to 11 bases. The germline CDR1 and CDR2 sequences are LNHNV and YYDKDF (reference sequence). The CDR3 DNA reads TGTGCCACCAGCCCTGACACCTCCACCGGGGAGCTGTTTTTT. Translation gives CATSPDTSTGELFF.

The table lists this clonotype with many counts. The chain recombines TRBV7-9 with TRBJ2-1; TRBD2 matches 10 bases. Trimming cost V 5 bases and J 4 bases; bases outside gene matches: 8. Germline-derived CDR1 and CDR2 are SEHNR and FQNEAQ (reference sequence). This CDR3 is built from 16 residues. The CDR3 reads CASSPGLAADYNEQFF. In DNA form, the CDR3 reads TGTGCCAGCAGCCCCGGACTAGCGGCTGATTACAATGAGCAGTTCTTC.